This TCR beta chain was identified during a study of tumor and adjacent non-tumor tissue in lung cancer. The template was RNA from unsorted bulk tissue. The normal lung tissue was taken more than 3 cm from the tumor edge. Comment on this clonotype: As yet, its antigen is unknown.

Study-wide results and limits: Tumor repertoires had a smaller top 100 clone share than normal lung.

TCRbeta libraries were built with three rounds of nested PCR, modified from ARM-PCR. One entry per CDR3 protein, called by TCRdb with MiXCR from the multiplex PCR reads. The sample lists 81,000 or so distinct CDR3 sequences; about 82% were seen once. There are 17 residues in the CDR3. Germline lookup yields CDR1 SGHRS and CDR2 YFSETQ. V lost 0 bases, J lost 7 bases, and 9 bases stayed unmatched. Source material: distant non-tumor lung tissue. The chain has TRBV5-1 and TRBJ1-4; TRBD1 agrees at 10 bases. This receptor was identified in a man between 60 and 75 years old with non-small cell lung cancer. The CDR3 DNA sequence: TGCGCCAGCAGCTTGGATTACAGGACAGGGGGAGGTGAAAAACTGTTTTTT. The encoded protein is CASSLDYRTGGGEKLFF. Full variable domain (remainder filled in from reference TRBV5-1 and TRBJ1-4): KAGVTQTPRYLIKTRGQQVTLSCSPISGHRSVSWYQQTPGQGLQFLFEYFSETQRNKGNFPGRFSGRQFSNSRSEMNVSTLELGDSALYLCASSLDYRTGGGEKLFFGSGTQLSVL.